The 19 T cell receptor beta chains presented below share a single source sample, sequenced in a study of blood T cell repertoires in COVID-19. Produced via immunoSEQ multiplex PCR; TCRdb's table is partial and in-frame only. Altogether approximately 270,000 clones are present, over 80% being singletons, with the ten largest covering over 4%. Source material: PBMCs or T cells enriched from blood (not recorded which). The receptor set was obtained from a woman in her thirties with acute COVID-19.

The CDR3 nucleotides are TGTGCCAGCATGGGTATGTGGCGGGGGTCCTACAATGAGCAGTTCTTC. Its protein product is CASMGMWRGSYNEQFF. V usage is TRBV28 and J usage is TRBJ2-1; TRBD2 matches 7 bases. Germline CDR1 reads MDHEN; CDR2 reads SYDVKM. V shed 7 bases, J shed 1 base, and the junction held 10 bases outside the gene matches. CDR3 length equals 16 residues.

On this clone itself: Other DNA sequences within the sample encode an identical CDR3. The rearrangement uses TRBV9 and TRBJ2-1, with 10 bases aligning to TRBD2. CDR1 is SGDLS, CDR2 YYNGEE, per germline. J gave up 4 bases and V 3 bases, and 4 bases lay outside the gene matches. This CDR3 is built from 15 residues. CDR3 sequence reads: CASSASGSSYNEQFF. In DNA form, the CDR3 reads TGTGCCAGCAGCGCTAGCGGGAGTAGTTACAATGAGCAGTTCTTC.

CDR3 nucleotide sequence: TGTGCCAGCAGCCCCGCCAGGGACAGCGACTACAATGAGCAGTTCTTC. It is translated as CASSPARDSDYNEQFF. The rearrangement links TRBV13 to TRBJ2-1; 7 bases agree with TRBD1. The germline gives CDR1 PRHDT, CDR2 FYEKMQ (reference sequence). With V trimmed by 5 bases and J by 3 bases, 10 bases remained unmatched. This CDR3 is 16 amino acids long.

This chain links TRBV4-1 with TRBJ2-3; 7 bases line up with TRBD2. The CDR3 spans 15 residues. V lost 6 bases, J lost 5 bases, and 11 bases stayed unmatched. The V gene's germline CDR1 is MGHRA and CDR2 YSYEKL. CDR3 sequence reads: CASSSGEGRVDTQYF. The CDR3 coding sequence is TGCGCCAGCAGTTCGGGGGAGGGCCGTGTAGATACGCAGTATTTT.

This rearrangement joins TRBV10-1 to TRBJ2-1; TRBD2 aligns across 7 bases. V was pared by 9 bases and J by 8 bases, with 13 bases of the junction left unmatched. The germline V gene encodes CDR1 WNHNN and CDR2 SYGVQD (reference sequence). The CDR3 runs 14 residues. CDR3 nucleotide sequence: TGCGCCAGTTCAACAGATGGGCGGGAGCATGAGCAGTTCTTC. Its protein is CASSTDGREHEQFF.

This sequence joins TRBV4-2 and TRBJ2-7; TRBD1 agrees at 7 bases. The CDR3 is made up of 15 amino acids. CDR1 LGHNA and CDR2 YNFKEQ come from the germline V gene. The J segment lost 4 bases and the V segment lost 1 base, leaving 7 bases of the junction unmatched. The CDR3 spells CASSQVFGTAYEQYF. CDR3 in DNA: TGTGCCAGCAGCCAAGTTTTCGGGACAGCTTACGAGCAGTACTTC.

The V gene is TRBV11-2, the J gene TRBJ2-1; no clear D gene. The CDR3 has 13 residues. Germline V gene data show CDR1 as SGHAT and CDR2 as FQNNGV. V lost 0 bases and J 7 bases, leaving 7 bases between the germline ends. The CDR3 loop is CASSLEYRNEQFF. The CDR3 DNA sequence: TGTGCCAGCAGCTTAGAATACCGGAATGAGCAGTTCTTC.

The V gene is TRBV28, the J gene TRBJ1-2; tentative D call: TRBD1 (5 bases). The CDR3 sequence is 14 residues long. Germline CDR1 MDHEN, CDR2 SYDVKM. Trimming took 2 bases from V and 4 from J, leaving 11 bases between them. CDR3 region: CASSLATDFYGYTF. In DNA form, the CDR3 reads TGTGCCAGCAGTTTAGCGACAGATTTCTATGGCTACACCTTC.

The V call is TRBV4-1, the J call TRBJ2-5; 8 nucleotides match TRBD2. The CDR3 runs 15 residues. The V gene end was trimmed by 6 bases and the J gene end by 5 bases; junction bases not matched to a gene: 11. Germline CDR1 and CDR2: MGHRA and YSYEKL. The CDR3 sequence: CASRPETGGWETQYF. The CDR3 nucleotides read TGCGCCAGCAGACCGGAGACGGGGGGGTGGGAGACCCAGTACTTC.

This chain connects TRBV7-2 to TRBJ2-5; 7 positions agree with TRBD2. The germline gives CDR1 SGHTA, CDR2 FQGNSA. The J segment lost 0 bases and the V segment lost 5 bases, leaving 9 bases of the junction unmatched. The CDR3 covers 16 residues. The CDR3 DNA reads as TGTGCCAGCAGCGCGGGACTACTAACGTACCAAGAGACCCAGTACTTC. It yields the protein CASSAGLLTYQETQYF.

The J gene is TRBJ2-1, the V gene TRBV11-2, with D possibly matching TRBD2 (5 bases). The germline CDR1 and CDR2 sequences are SGHAT and FQNNGV. The CDR3 has 17 residues. Between the trimmed V and J ends, which lost 0 bases and 4 bases, there was a span of 16 bases. The CDR3 DNA reads as TGTGCCAGCAGCTTAGATACTGGCCAGCGGAGTTACAATGAGCAGTTCTTC. This sequence encodes CASSLDTGQRSYNEQFF.

The rearrangement links TRBV19 to TRBJ1-5, with a weak D call TRBD1 (5 bases). Germline V gene sequence: CDR1 LNHDA, CDR2 SQIVND (reference sequence). This CDR3 spans 15 amino acids. V gave up 6 bases and J gave up 0 bases, with 12 bases separating them. CDR3 DNA sequence: TGTGCCAGTAGCCCTCGACAGCCTAGCAATCAGCCCCAGCATTTT. Its translation is CASSPRQPSNQPQHF. Full variable domain (remainder filled in from reference TRBV19 and TRBJ1-5): DGGITQSPKYLFRKEGQNVTLSCEQNLNHDAMYWYRQDPGQGLRLIYYSQIVNDFQKGDIAEGYSVSREKKESFPLTVTSAQKNPTAFYLCASSPRQPSNQPQHFGDGTRLSIL.

The chain couples TRBV6-1 to TRBJ2-7; D is undetermined. Germline V gene sequence: CDR1 MNHNS, CDR2 SASEGT. This CDR3 has 12 residues. The V and J ends lost 3 bases and 3 bases respectively, with 6 bases between them. CDR3 DNA sequence: TGTGCCAGCAGTGACCCCTACTACGAGCAGTACTTC. This encodes CASSDPYYEQYF.

The V and J genes are TRBV24-1 and TRBJ2-1; 9 nucleotides agree with TRBD2. Germline assignment: CDR1 KGHDR and CDR2 SFDVKD. The CDR3 totals 14 residues. V trimming: 4 bases; J trimming: 9 bases; junction bases outside the gene matches: 6. The CDR3 reads CATSEDSGSAEQFF. CDR3 nucleotide sequence: TGTGCCACCAGTGAGGATAGCGGGAGTGCTGAGCAGTTCTTC.

The genes are TRBV24-1 and TRBJ1-2; 10 nucleotides agree with TRBD1. J was trimmed by 4 bases and V by 7 bases; bases with no gene match: 5. Germline assignment: CDR1 KGHDR and CDR2 SFDVKD. This CDR3 region has 14 residues. The CDR3 DNA reads TGTGCCACCAGACAGACAGGGGGCTCCTATGGCTACACCTTC. Translating gives CATRQTGGSYGYTF.

The rearrangement uses TRBV19 and TRBJ1-5; D not resolved. Trimming left V 1 base short and J 0 bases short, with 4 bases between. This CDR3 is 14 amino acids long. Germline CDR1 reads LNHDA; CDR2 reads SQIVND (reference sequence). CDR3 sequence: CASSIANSNQPQHF. CDR3 coding DNA: TGTGCCAGTAGTATAGCCAATAGCAATCAGCCCCAGCATTTT.

This chain links TRBV9 with TRBJ2-2; no clear D. Germline CDR1 and CDR2: SGDLS and YYNGEE. Trimming pared 0 bases from V and 7 bases from J, leaving 10 bases between. The CDR3 totals 14 residues. CDR3 DNA: TGTGCCAGCAGCGTAGCTACGGGTATCGGGGAGCTGTTTTTT. Its translation: CASSVATGIGELFF. Based on the CDR3 plus reference TRBV9 and TRBJ2-2, the full variable domain is DSGVTQTPKHLITATGQRVTLRCSPRSGDLSVYWYQQSLDQGLQFLIQYYNGEERAKGNILERFSAQQFPDLHSELNLSSLELGDSALYFCASSVATGIGELFFGEGSRLTVL.

The gene calls are TRBV29-1 and TRBJ2-7; D not resolved. Germline loops: CDR1 SQVTM, CDR2 ANQGSEA. The CDR3 totals 13 residues. Trimming took 3 bases from V and 3 from J, leaving 12 bases between them. DNA of the CDR3: TGCAGCGTTGATGCCCCTAATAGCTACGAGCAGTACTTC. Its translation: CSVDAPNSYEQYF.

The chain joins TRBV29-1 to TRBJ2-2; D unresolved. Germline V gives CDR1 SQVTM, CDR2 ANQGSEA. V lost 0 bases and J lost 5, with 10 bases in between. This CDR3 region has 14 residues. CDR3 sequence: CSVEDGRQTGELFF. CDR3 coding DNA: TGCAGCGTTGAAGACGGCCGACAAACCGGGGAGCTGTTTTTT.